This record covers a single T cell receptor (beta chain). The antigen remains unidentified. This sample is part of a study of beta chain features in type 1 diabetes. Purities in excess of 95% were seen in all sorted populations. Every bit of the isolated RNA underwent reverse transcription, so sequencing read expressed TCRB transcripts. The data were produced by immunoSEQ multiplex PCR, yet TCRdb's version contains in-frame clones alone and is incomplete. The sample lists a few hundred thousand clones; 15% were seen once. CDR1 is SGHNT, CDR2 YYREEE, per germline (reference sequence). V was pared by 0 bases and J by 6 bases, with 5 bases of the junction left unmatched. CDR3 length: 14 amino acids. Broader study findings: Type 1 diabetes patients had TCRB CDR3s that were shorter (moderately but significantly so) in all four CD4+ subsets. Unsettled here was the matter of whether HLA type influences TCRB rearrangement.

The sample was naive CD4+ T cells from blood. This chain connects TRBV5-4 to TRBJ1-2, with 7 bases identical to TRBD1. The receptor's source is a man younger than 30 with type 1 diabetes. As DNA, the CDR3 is TGTGCCAGCAGCTTGGGCGGCAGGGGGGATGGCTACACCTTC. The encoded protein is CASSLGGRGDGYTF.